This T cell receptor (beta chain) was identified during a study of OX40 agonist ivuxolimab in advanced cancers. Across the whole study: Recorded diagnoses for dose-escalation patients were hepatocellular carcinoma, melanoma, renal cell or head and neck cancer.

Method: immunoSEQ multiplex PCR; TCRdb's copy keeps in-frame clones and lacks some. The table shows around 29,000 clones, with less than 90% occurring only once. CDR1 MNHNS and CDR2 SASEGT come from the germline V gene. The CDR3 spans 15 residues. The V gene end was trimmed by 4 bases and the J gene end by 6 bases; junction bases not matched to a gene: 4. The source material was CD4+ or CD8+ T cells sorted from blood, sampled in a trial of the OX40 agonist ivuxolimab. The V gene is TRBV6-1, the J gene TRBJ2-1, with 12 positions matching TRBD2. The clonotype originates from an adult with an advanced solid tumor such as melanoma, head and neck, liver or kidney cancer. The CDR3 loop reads CASSVSSGGANEQFF. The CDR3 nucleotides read TGTGCCAGCAGTGTATCTAGCGGGGGGGCCAATGAGCAGTTCTTC.